This TCR beta chain was sequenced during a study of identifying expanded T cells in peripheral blood. The study's findings and limits: Technical replicates showed 0.9 to 1.5 changed clones; roughly two weeks approximately 15; four weeks 19.

Turning to this clone: Its antigen is unknown.

Sequenced by immunoSEQ multiplex PCR; TCRdb stores in-frame clones only, minus some. The sample comprises more than 80,000 clones, approximately 89% of which are singletons, and 3% to 4% rests with the top ten. Trimming took off 4 bases at V and 8 bases at J, with 17 bases between the two ends. The CDR3 runs 15 residues. CDR1 and CDR2 from the germline V gene are MNHEY and SVGAGI. Material for sequencing was blood. The V and J genes are TRBV6-5 and TRBJ1-4, with D unclear. This receptor was obtained from a person aged 18-70 years in good health. CDR3 in amino acids: CASSSFGLSGEKLFF. CDR3 sequence (DNA): TGTGCCAGCAGTTCGTTCGGGTTGTCCGGCGAAAAACTGTTTTTT.